These T cell receptor beta chains were read from a single sample in a study of regulatory T cells in long-lasting Graves disease. MiXCR was run by TCRdb on the multiplex PCR reads, yielding one entry per CDR3 protein. The repertoire holds roughly 610,000 distinct CDR3 sequences, with roughly 15% as singletons. This sample was shared with a second study, whose subject was T cells in Graves' hyperthyroidism and ophthalmopathy.

The sequences come from peripheral blood mononuclear cells (PBMCs), collected at new diagnosis, from a patient treated with antithyroid drugs. The receptor source for this set is a woman aged 30 to 39 with Graves disease. CDR3s include the opening cysteine and the closing phenylalanine or tryptophan. The order of the fields is D gene, J gene, V gene, clone size, CDR3 protein, CDR3 DNA. The D gene is left open where the match is weak. Only some rows state a clone size, as once, few, many or a class for expanded clones.

d_call: TRBD1; j_call: TRBJ1-2; v_call: TRBV27; clone_size: few; cdr3_aa: CASRRPSDRGSGYTF; cdr3_nt: TGTGCCAGCAGACGCCCTAGCGACAGGGGGAGCGGCTACACCTTC
d_call: NA; j_call: TRBJ2-5; v_call: TRBV12-3/TRBV12-4; clone_size: NA; cdr3_aa: CASSLGPSPQETQYF; cdr3_nt: TGTGCCAGCAGTTTAGGCCCGAGTCCCCAAGAGACCCAGTACTTC
d_call: NA; j_call: TRBJ1-4; v_call: TRBV3-1; clone_size: NA; cdr3_aa: CASSQDAPPDNEKLFF; cdr3_nt: TGTGCCAGCAGCCAAGACGCGCCCCCCGATAATGAAAAACTGTTTTTT
d_call: NA; j_call: TRBJ2-5; v_call: TRBV20-1; clone_size: few; cdr3_aa: CSAIGLGETQYF; cdr3_nt: TGCAGTGCTATCGGACTGGGAGAGACCCAGTACTTC
d_call: TRBD1; j_call: TRBJ1-2; v_call: TRBV12-3/TRBV12-4; clone_size: NA; cdr3_aa: CASSSGQGARGYTF; cdr3_nt: TGTGCCAGCAGTTCCGGACAGGGAGCTCGAGGCTACACCTTC
d_call: NA; j_call: TRBJ2-3; v_call: TRBV6-1; clone_size: many; cdr3_aa: CASKVATSTDTQYF; cdr3_nt: TGTGCCAGCAAGGTAGCGACTAGCACAGATACGCAGTATTTT
d_call: TRBD2; j_call: TRBJ2-5; v_call: TRBV28; clone_size: many; cdr3_aa: CASTFSGSLKTQYF; cdr3_nt: TGTGCCAGCACCTTTAGCGGGAGTCTCAAGACCCAGTACTTC
d_call: NA; j_call: TRBJ2-7; v_call: TRBV6-2/TRBV6-3; clone_size: few; cdr3_aa: CASRGVQGMDEQYF; cdr3_nt: TGTGCCAGCAGGGGGGTACAGGGTATGGACGAGCAGTACTTC
d_call: TRBD2; j_call: TRBJ2-2; v_call: TRBV25-1; clone_size: NA; cdr3_aa: CASSELGGSAPGELFF; cdr3_nt: TGTGCCAGCAGTGAATTGGGAGGGTCCGCGCCCGGGGAGCTGTTTTTT
d_call: NA; j_call: TRBJ1-6; v_call: TRBV5-1; clone_size: NA; cdr3_aa: CASSLGQQAYNSPLHF; cdr3_nt: TGCGCCAGCAGCTTGGGACAGCAAGCCTATAATTCACCCCTCCACTTT
d_call: TRBD1; j_call: TRBJ1-1; v_call: TRBV2; clone_size: many; cdr3_aa: CASRGEGAGTEAFF; cdr3_nt: TGTGCCAGCAGGGGGGAGGGGGCGGGCACTGAAGCTTTCTTT
d_call: TRBD2; j_call: TRBJ2-3; v_call: TRBV10-2; clone_size: NA; cdr3_aa: CASHGGASTDTQYF; cdr3_nt: TGCGCCAGCCACGGGGGGGCTAGCACAGATACGCAGTATTTT
d_call: TRBD1; j_call: TRBJ1-4; v_call: TRBV19; clone_size: few; cdr3_aa: CASSPQGPLGGEKLFF; cdr3_nt: TGTGCCAGTAGTCCCCAGGGCCCCTTAGGGGGCGAAAAACTGTTTTTT
d_call: TRBD1; j_call: TRBJ1-5; v_call: TRBV11-2; clone_size: NA; cdr3_aa: CASSLKVGQGGNQPQHF; cdr3_nt: TGTGCCAGCAGCTTGAAAGTCGGACAGGGGGGAAATCAGCCCCAGCATTTT
d_call: TRBD1; j_call: TRBJ2-5; v_call: TRBV20-1; clone_size: many; cdr3_aa: CSAKGTGYQETQYF; cdr3_nt: TGCAGTGCTAAAGGGACAGGGTACCAAGAGACCCAGTACTTC
d_call: NA; j_call: TRBJ2-1; v_call: TRBV29-1; clone_size: many; cdr3_aa: CSVFPNPPYNEQFF; cdr3_nt: TGCAGCGTTTTTCCTAACCCGCCCTACAATGAGCAGTTCTTC
d_call: NA; j_call: TRBJ1-2; v_call: TRBV11-2; clone_size: many; cdr3_aa: CASSSLPGEGYTF; cdr3_nt: TGTGCCAGCAGCTCCCTTCCCGGAGAAGGCTACACCTTC
d_call: NA; j_call: TRBJ2-1; v_call: TRBV6-1; clone_size: few; cdr3_aa: CASSGPWDNEQFF; cdr3_nt: TGTGCCAGCAGCGGGCCTTGGGACAATGAGCAGTTCTTC
d_call: NA; j_call: TRBJ2-7; v_call: TRBV30; clone_size: NA; cdr3_aa: CAWSVGLYEQYF; cdr3_nt: TGTGCCTGGAGTGTAGGGCTCTACGAGCAGTACTTC
d_call: TRBD2; j_call: TRBJ2-7; v_call: TRBV5-4; clone_size: few; cdr3_aa: CASSRLAETYEQYF; cdr3_nt: TGTGCCAGCAGCCGACTAGCGGAAACCTACGAGCAGTACTTC
d_call: NA; j_call: TRBJ1-1; v_call: TRBV12-3/TRBV12-4; clone_size: many; cdr3_aa: CASRSRTNTEAFF; cdr3_nt: TGTGCCAGCAGATCCAGAACGAACACTGAAGCTTTCTTT
d_call: NA; j_call: TRBJ1-3; v_call: TRBV5-1; clone_size: few; cdr3_aa: CASSLGHRDTGNTIYF; cdr3_nt: TGCGCCAGCAGCTTGGGTCACCGGGACACGGGAAACACCATATATTTT
d_call: TRBD1; j_call: TRBJ2-1; v_call: TRBV18; clone_size: few; cdr3_aa: CASSQTGGTEQFF; cdr3_nt: TGTGCCAGCTCGCAAACAGGGGGCACTGAGCAGTTCTTC
d_call: NA; j_call: TRBJ2-7; v_call: TRBV7-9; clone_size: few; cdr3_aa: CASSGRDKGIYEQYF; cdr3_nt: TGTGCCAGCAGCGGGAGGGACAAAGGGATCTACGAGCAGTACTTC
d_call: NA; j_call: TRBJ2-6; v_call: TRBV2; clone_size: many; cdr3_aa: CASSPGSGANVLTF; cdr3_nt: TGTGCCAGCAGTCCGGGGTCTGGGGCCAACGTCCTGACTTTC
d_call: NA; j_call: TRBJ2-1; v_call: TRBV27; clone_size: NA; cdr3_aa: CASSFLGKTNNEQFF; cdr3_nt: TGTGCCAGCAGTTTTCTGGGTAAGACAAACAATGAGCAGTTCTTC
d_call: NA; j_call: TRBJ1-6; v_call: TRBV3-1; clone_size: NA; cdr3_aa: CASSQNRGNSPPHF; cdr3_nt: TGTGCCAGCAGCCAAAATAGGGGGAATTCACCCCCCCACTTT
d_call: NA; j_call: TRBJ2-7; v_call: TRBV5-1; clone_size: many; cdr3_aa: CASSLGLVSDEQYF; cdr3_nt: TGCGCCAGCAGCCTCGGACTGGTCTCTGACGAGCAGTACTTC
d_call: NA; j_call: TRBJ1-1; v_call: TRBV30; clone_size: many; cdr3_aa: CAWGQSHTEAFF; cdr3_nt: TGTGCCTGGGGGCAGTCGCACACTGAAGCTTTCTTT
d_call: NA; j_call: TRBJ1-4; v_call: TRBV12-3/TRBV12-4; clone_size: NA; cdr3_aa: CASSPRQVGDEKLFF; cdr3_nt: TGTGCCAGCAGCCCACGACAGGTTGGCGATGAAAAACTGTTTTTT
d_call: NA; j_call: TRBJ1-4; v_call: TRBV28; clone_size: many; cdr3_aa: CASSSTQQLATNEKLFF; cdr3_nt: TGTGCCAGCAGTTCCACCCAGCAGCTTGCAACTAATGAAAAACTGTTTTTT
d_call: TRBD1; j_call: TRBJ1-5; v_call: TRBV24-1; clone_size: few; cdr3_aa: CATSVGQGREQPQHF; cdr3_nt: TGTGCCACCAGTGTTGGACAGGGAAGAGAGCAGCCCCAGCATTTT
d_call: TRBD1; j_call: TRBJ2-1; v_call: TRBV29-1; clone_size: NA; cdr3_aa: CSVGDRGTFNEQFF; cdr3_nt: TGCAGCGTTGGGGACAGGGGGACTTTCAATGAGCAGTTCTTC
d_call: NA; j_call: TRBJ2-3; v_call: TRBV9; clone_size: NA; cdr3_aa: CASKRAGHTDTQYF; cdr3_nt: TGTGCCAGCAAGAGGGCAGGCCACACAGATACGCAGTATTTT
d_call: TRBD1; j_call: TRBJ2-7; v_call: TRBV18; clone_size: many; cdr3_aa: CASSLGTEAYEQYF; cdr3_nt: TGTGCCAGCTCACTAGGGACAGAAGCCTACGAGCAGTACTTC
d_call: TRBD2; j_call: TRBJ2-1; v_call: TRBV20-1; clone_size: NA; cdr3_aa: CSAESPVAGSYNEQFF; cdr3_nt: TGCAGTGCTGAGAGCCCCGTAGCGGGGTCCTACAATGAGCAGTTCTTC
d_call: NA; j_call: TRBJ1-2; v_call: TRBV28; clone_size: many; cdr3_aa: CAAEGNYGYTF; cdr3_nt: TGTGCCGCCGAGGGGAACTATGGCTACACCTTC
d_call: NA; j_call: TRBJ2-7; v_call: TRBV24-1; clone_size: many; cdr3_aa: CATSDPTSGRDEQYF; cdr3_nt: TGTGCCACCAGTGACCCCACGTCAGGGAGAGACGAGCAGTACTTC
d_call: NA; j_call: TRBJ2-7; v_call: TRBV11-1; clone_size: NA; cdr3_aa: CASSLNRDSTYEQYF; cdr3_nt: TGTGCCAGCAGCTTAAACAGGGACTCAACCTACGAGCAGTACTTC
d_call: NA; j_call: TRBJ2-5; v_call: TRBV28; clone_size: NA; cdr3_aa: CASARGGPAETQYF; cdr3_nt: TGTGCCAGCGCCAGGGGGGGCCCGGCAGAGACCCAGTACTTC
d_call: TRBD2; j_call: TRBJ2-5; v_call: TRBV18; clone_size: NA; cdr3_aa: CASSPIAGAGETQYF; cdr3_nt: TGTGCCAGCTCACCGATTGCGGGAGCGGGGGAGACCCAGTACTTC
d_call: NA; j_call: TRBJ1-1; v_call: TRBV7-3; clone_size: NA; cdr3_aa: CASSLTGLSGTEAFF; cdr3_nt: TGTGCCAGCAGTCTTACCGGTCTGTCGGGGACTGAAGCTTTCTTT
d_call: NA; j_call: TRBJ1-5; v_call: TRBV19; clone_size: few; cdr3_aa: CASSVDANQPQHF; cdr3_nt: TGTGCCAGTAGTGTAGACGCTAATCAGCCCCAGCATTTT